A selection of T cell receptor beta chains follows, all from one sample in a study of CD8 T cells in Susac syndrome. In TCRdb, the immunoSEQ multiplex PCR reads were re-called with MiXCR into one record per CDR3 protein. Altogether about 50,000 distinct CDR3 sequences are present, 85% to 95% being singletons, with the ten largest covering approximately 0.49%. Sequenced sample: CD8+ T cells from PBMCs. These receptors originate from a human donor with multiple sclerosis. CDR3s include the opening cysteine and the closing phenylalanine or tryptophan. Fields, in order: clone size, J gene, V gene, D gene, CDR3 protein, CDR3 DNA. D genes are given only for firm matches. A row's size may be missing; if present it is once, few, many or a size class.

>.|TRBJ1-2|TRBV7-3|TRBD1
CASSFETGDGYTF
TGTGCCAGCAGCTTCGAGACAGGGGATGGCTACACCTTC
>few|TRBJ2-7|TRBV5-1|.
CASSLTGPSYEQYF
TGCGCCAGCAGCTTGACAGGGCCTTCCTACGAGCAGTACTTC
>.|TRBJ2-3|TRBV5-5|.
CASSLMWESTDTQYF
TGTGCCAGCAGCTTAATGTGGGAATCGACAGATACGCAGTATTTT
>.|TRBJ2-1|TRBV28|.
CASSWVYNEQFF
TGTGCCAGCAGTTGGGTTTACAATGAGCAGTTCTTC
>.|TRBJ1-5|TRBV5-6|TRBD1
CASSAGTGGNQPQHF
TGTGCCAGCAGCGCCGGGACAGGGGGCAATCAGCCCCAGCATTTT
>.|TRBJ2-1|TRBV6-6|.
CASSRERNNEQFF
TGTGCCAGCAGTCGGGAGAGGAACAATGAGCAGTTCTTC
>.|TRBJ2-5|TRBV27|TRBD1
CASSTLGTGSSQTQYF
TGTGCCAGCAGCACCCTTGGGACAGGGAGCTCACAGACCCAGTACTTC
>.|TRBJ2-4|TRBV7-9|.
CASVDSPKNIQYF
TGTGCCAGCGTGGACAGCCCCAAAAACATTCAGTACTTC
>.|TRBJ2-3|TRBV7-9|.
CASESTDTQYF
TGTGCCTCAGAGTCCACAGATACGCAGTATTTT
>.|TRBJ2-3|TRBV19|.
CARSQTRDTDTQYF
TGTGCCAGGTCCCAGACTAGAGACACAGATACGCAGTATTTT
>once|TRBJ2-7|TRBV29-1|.
CSVRDYEQYF
TGCAGCGTTAGAGATTACGAGCAGTACTTC
>.|TRBJ2-3|TRBV4-1|TRBD2
CASSGRAGGRDTQYF
TGCGCCAGCAGCGGTCGAGCGGGGGGCCGAGATACGCAGTATTTT
>.|TRBJ1-2|TRBV5-4|TRBD1
CASSLGTAGYTF
TGTGCCAGCAGCCTCGGGACAGCCGGCTACACCTTC
>.|TRBJ2-2|TRBV4-3|TRBD1
CASSHGQGAGELFF
TGCGCCAGCAGCCACGGACAGGGGGCCGGGGAGCTGTTTTTT
>.|TRBJ2-2|TRBV6-5|.
CASSYSEGTELFF
TGTGCCAGCAGTTACTCAGAAGGGACAGAGCTGTTTTTT
>few|TRBJ1-1|TRBV19|TRBD1
CASSMGRGQGPDTEAFF
TGTGCCAGTAGTATGGGACGAGGACAGGGGCCTGACACTGAAGCTTTCTTT
>.|TRBJ1-2|TRBV13|TRBD1
CASSLASPGGDRDGYTF
TGTGCCAGCAGCTTAGCCTCCCCAGGGGGGGACAGGGATGGCTACACCTTC
>.|TRBJ2-3|TRBV20-1|.
CSATGRSTDTQYF
TGCAGTGCTACCGGGCGGAGCACAGATACGCAGTATTTT
>.|TRBJ1-2|TRBV30|.
CAWSVSEGRVYGYTF
TGTGCCTGGAGTGTTTCGGAGGGGCGCGTCTATGGCTACACCTTC
>.|TRBJ1-2|TRBV5-6|.
CASSLVGDYGYTF
TGTGCCAGCAGCTTGGTCGGGGACTATGGCTACACCTTC
>.|TRBJ2-5|TRBV30|.
CAWSEGGRYQETQYF
TGTGCCTGGAGTGAGGGGGGGAGGTACCAAGAGACCCAGTACTTC
>.|TRBJ2-1|TRBV20-1|TRBD2
CSARGLAGVYNEQFF
TGCAGTGCTAGGGGACTAGCGGGGGTCTACAATGAGCAGTTCTTC
>once|TRBJ2-1|TRBV30|.
CAWSLGEQFF
TGTGCCTGGAGTCTGGGGGAGCAGTTCTTC
>once|TRBJ2-3|TRBV7-8|TRBD1
CASRQGQGALDTQYF
TGTGCCAGCCGCCAGGGACAGGGGGCATTAGATACGCAGTATTTT
>once|TRBJ2-2|TRBV10-2|.
CASSYSFQGPFGELFF
TGCGCCAGCAGTTATAGTTTCCAGGGGCCCTTCGGGGAGCTGTTTTTT
>.|TRBJ1-1|TRBV29-1|.
CSAKGLEPWPEAFF
TGCAGCGCCAAGGGACTGGAACCTTGGCCTGAAGCTTTCTTT
>.|TRBJ2-4|TRBV29-1|.
CSVEGRDLLLENIQYF
TGCAGCGTTGAAGGCCGGGACCTACTCTTGGAGAACATTCAGTACTTC
>.|TRBJ2-7|TRBV5-6|TRBD1
CASSLEGQGAYEQYF
TGTGCCAGCAGCTTGGAGGGTCAGGGGGCTTACGAGCAGTACTTC
>.|TRBJ2-7|TRBV3-1|.
CASSLVTTAEQYF
TGTGCCAGCAGCCTGGTGACTACAGCCGAGCAGTACTTC
>.|TRBJ2-1|TRBV27|TRBD1
CASSPGTGGSNEQFF
TGTGCCAGCAGCCCCGGGACAGGAGGTTCCAATGAGCAGTTCTTC
>.|TRBJ1-2|TRBV27|.
CASKGSGEVNRGYTF
TGTGCCAGCAAGGGCTCCGGTGAAGTTAACCGGGGCTACACCTTC
>.|TRBJ2-7|TRBV20-1|.
CSARNRRSYEQYF
TGCAGTGCTAGAAACAGGCGCTCCTACGAGCAGTACTTC
>.|TRBJ2-7|TRBV30|.
CAWTLNAYEQYF
TGTGCCTGGACCCTCAATGCGTACGAGCAGTACTTC
>.|TRBJ2-5|TRBV19|.
CASSFEGEAETQYF
TGTGCCAGTAGTTTCGAGGGGGAAGCGGAGACCCAGTACTTC
>.|TRBJ1-2|TRBV13|TRBD1
CASSLGRGDYGYTF
TGTGCCAGCAGCTTGGGCAGGGGGGACTATGGCTACACCTTC
>.|TRBJ2-7|TRBV7-9|TRBD1
CASSSPFLGQELYEQYF
TGTGCCAGCAGCTCCCCGTTTCTGGGACAGGAGCTCTACGAGCAGTACTTC
>.|TRBJ1-3|TRBV27|TRBD1
CASRPDRDSGNTIYF
TGTGCCAGCAGGCCTGACAGGGACTCTGGAAACACCATATATTTT
>.|TRBJ2-1|TRBV12-3/TRBV12-4|.
CASSRDSPYNEQFF
TGTGCCAGCAGTCGGGACTCGCCCTACAATGAGCAGTTCTTC
>.|TRBJ2-7|TRBV7-9|.
CASSRPRDTVYEQYF
TGTGCCAGCAGCCGCCCAAGGGACACCGTCTACGAGCAGTACTTC
>.|TRBJ2-1|TRBV20-1|.
CSGPLPISYNEQFF
TGCAGTGGGCCGCTACCAATCTCCTACAATGAGCAGTTCTTC
>.|TRBJ1-5|TRBV11-2|.
CASSLATIEPQHF
TGTGCCAGCAGCTTAGCCACCATTGAGCCCCAGCATTTT
>.|TRBJ2-1|TRBV7-7|TRBD1
CASSFAGGASDEQFF
TGTGCTAGCAGCTTCGCAGGGGGCGCGTCGGATGAGCAGTTCTTC
>.|TRBJ2-2|TRBV5-6|.
CASSFSGTPNTGELFF
TGTGCCAGCAGCTTCTCCGGGACACCGAACACCGGGGAGCTGTTTTTT
>.|TRBJ2-1|TRBV9|.
CASSVGAHGEQFF
TGTGCCAGCAGCGTGGGGGCACATGGTGAGCAGTTCTTC
>.|TRBJ2-1|TRBV30|.
CAWGDFNEQFF
TGTGCCTGGGGGGATTTCAATGAGCAGTTCTTC
>.|TRBJ1-1|TRBV4-1|.
CASSLGRVGWNTEAFF
TGCGCCAGCAGCCTTGGCCGGGTGGGGTGGAACACTGAAGCTTTCTTT
>.|TRBJ2-3|TRBV30|TRBD1
CAWSGQGNFTDTQYF
TGTGCCTGGAGTGGACAGGGCAACTTCACAGATACGCAGTATTTT
>.|TRBJ2-1|TRBV7-9|TRBD1
CASSSQGAIGDEQFF
TGTGCCAGCAGCTCACAGGGGGCGATAGGCGATGAGCAGTTCTTC
>.|TRBJ2-7|TRBV28|.
CASGQRTYEQYF
TGTGCCAGCGGACAGCGAACCTACGAGCAGTACTTC
>.|TRBJ2-1|TRBV20-1|.
CSGAPRNEQFF
TGCAGTGGGGCCCCAAGGAATGAGCAGTTCTTC
>once|TRBJ2-7|TRBV7-9|.
CASSSKTGYYEQYF
TGTGCCAGCAGCTCCAAAACAGGCTACTACGAGCAGTACTTC
>.|TRBJ1-1|TRBV19|.
CASSIALNTEAFF
TGTGCCAGTAGTATCGCTTTGAACACTGAAGCTTTCTTT
>.|TRBJ1-1|TRBV6-2/TRBV6-3|TRBD1
CASSLGQGRTEAFF
TGTGCCAGCAGCCTCGGACAGGGTCGGACTGAAGCTTTCTTT
>.|TRBJ1-1|TRBV4-2|.
CASSQVGPGSEAFF
TGTGCCAGCAGCCAAGTCGGACCTGGGTCTGAAGCTTTCTTT
>.|TRBJ2-1|TRBV6-6|TRBD1
CASSQGASYNEQFF
TGTGCCAGCAGCCAGGGGGCTTCCTACAATGAGCAGTTCTTC
>once|TRBJ2-3|TRBV19|.
CASSTHIADTQYF
TGTGCCAGTAGTACTCACATTGCAGATACGCAGTATTTT
>.|TRBJ2-3|TRBV6-4|.
CASSDSGDTDTQYF
TGTGCCAGCAGTGACTCGGGTGACACAGATACGCAGTATTTT
>.|TRBJ1-1|TRBV6-5|.
CASNGGTGPEAFF
TGTGCCAGCAACGGGGGAACGGGACCTGAAGCTTTCTTT
>.|TRBJ1-5|TRBV4-3|.
CASSITLQGPNQPQHF
TGCGCCAGCAGTATAACTTTGCAGGGTCCTAATCAGCCCCAGCATTTT